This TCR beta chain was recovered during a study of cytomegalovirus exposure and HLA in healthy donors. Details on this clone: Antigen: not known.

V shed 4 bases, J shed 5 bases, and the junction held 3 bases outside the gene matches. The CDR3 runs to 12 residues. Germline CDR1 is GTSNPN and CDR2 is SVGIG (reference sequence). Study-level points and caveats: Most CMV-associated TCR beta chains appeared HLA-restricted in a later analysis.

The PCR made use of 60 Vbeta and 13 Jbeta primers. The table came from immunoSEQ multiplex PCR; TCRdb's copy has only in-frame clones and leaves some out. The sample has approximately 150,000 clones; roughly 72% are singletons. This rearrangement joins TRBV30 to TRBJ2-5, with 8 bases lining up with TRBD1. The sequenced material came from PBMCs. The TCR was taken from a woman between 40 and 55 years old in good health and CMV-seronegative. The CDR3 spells CAWTDRGETQYF. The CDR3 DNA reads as TGTGCCTGGACCGACAGGGGTGAGACCCAGTACTTC.